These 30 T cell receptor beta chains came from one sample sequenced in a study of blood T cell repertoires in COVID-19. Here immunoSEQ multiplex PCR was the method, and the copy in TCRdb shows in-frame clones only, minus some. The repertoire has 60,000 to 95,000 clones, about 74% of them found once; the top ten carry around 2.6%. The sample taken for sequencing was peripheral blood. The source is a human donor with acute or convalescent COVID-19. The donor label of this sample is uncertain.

CDR3 amino acids: CASSLTPNTEAFF. For the CDR3, the DNA is TGCGCCAGCAGCTTGACACCAAACACTGAAGCTTTCTTT. The V gene is TRBV5-1, the J gene TRBJ1-1; D remains unclear. Germline-derived CDR1 and CDR2 are SGHRS and YFSETQ. The CDR3 runs to 13 residues. The V and J ends lost 1 base and 2 bases respectively, with 6 bases between them.

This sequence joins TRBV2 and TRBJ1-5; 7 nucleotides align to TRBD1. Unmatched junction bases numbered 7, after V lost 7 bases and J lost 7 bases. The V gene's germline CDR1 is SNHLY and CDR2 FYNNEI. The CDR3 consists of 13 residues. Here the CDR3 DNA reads TGTGCCAGCAAGGGACAGCAGAGGCAGCCCCAGCATTTT. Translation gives CASKGQQRQPQHF.

The DNA for the CDR3 is TGTGCCAGCAGCTTCAGGGCCGTACAAGAGACCCAGTACTTC. This gives the protein CASSFRAVQETQYF. The chain has TRBV5-4 and TRBJ2-5; D may be TRBD1 (5 bases). V lost 2 bases and J 2 bases, leaving 10 bases between the germline ends. The length of the CDR3 is 14 residues. Germline CDR1 reads SGHNT; CDR2 reads YYREEE (reference sequence).

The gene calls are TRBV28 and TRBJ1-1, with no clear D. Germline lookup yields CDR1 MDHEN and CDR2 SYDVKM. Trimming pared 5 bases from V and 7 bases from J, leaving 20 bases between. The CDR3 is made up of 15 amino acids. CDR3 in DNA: TGTGCCAGCAGTCGTATTTTTGGTACGGGGAATGAAGCTTTCTTT. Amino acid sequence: CASSRIFGTGNEAFF.

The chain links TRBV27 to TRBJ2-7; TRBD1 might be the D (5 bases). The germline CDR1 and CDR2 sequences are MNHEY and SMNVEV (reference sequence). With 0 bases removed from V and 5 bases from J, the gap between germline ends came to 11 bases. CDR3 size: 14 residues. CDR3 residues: CASSLSSRVDEQYF. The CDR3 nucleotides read TGTGCCAGCAGTTTATCTTCCAGGGTCGACGAGCAGTACTTC.

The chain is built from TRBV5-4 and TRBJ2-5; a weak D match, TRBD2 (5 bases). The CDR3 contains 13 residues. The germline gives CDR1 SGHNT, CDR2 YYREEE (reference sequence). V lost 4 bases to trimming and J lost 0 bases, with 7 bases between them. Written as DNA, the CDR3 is TGTGCCAGCAGCAAGGACTACCAAGAGACCCAGTACTTC. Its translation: CASSKDYQETQYF.

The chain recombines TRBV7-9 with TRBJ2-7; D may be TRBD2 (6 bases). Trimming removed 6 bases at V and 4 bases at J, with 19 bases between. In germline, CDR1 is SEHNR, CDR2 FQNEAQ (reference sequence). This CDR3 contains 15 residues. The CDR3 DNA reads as TGTGCCAGCAGTCCCGGAGGGGACCGCGGATACGAGCAGTACGTC. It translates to CASSPGGDRGYEQYV.

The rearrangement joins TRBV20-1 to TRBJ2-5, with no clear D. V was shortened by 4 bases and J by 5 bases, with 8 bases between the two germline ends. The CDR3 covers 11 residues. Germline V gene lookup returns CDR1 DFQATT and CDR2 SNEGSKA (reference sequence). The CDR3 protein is CSATTGETQYF. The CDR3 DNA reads TGCAGTGCTACTACCGGGGAGACCCAGTACTTC.

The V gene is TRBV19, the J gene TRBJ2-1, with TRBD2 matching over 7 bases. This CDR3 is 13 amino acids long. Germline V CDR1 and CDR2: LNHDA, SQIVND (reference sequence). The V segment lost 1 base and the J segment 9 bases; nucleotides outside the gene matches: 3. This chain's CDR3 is CASSIGEGREQFF. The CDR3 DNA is TGTGCCAGTAGTATAGGGGAGGGGCGTGAGCAGTTCTTC.

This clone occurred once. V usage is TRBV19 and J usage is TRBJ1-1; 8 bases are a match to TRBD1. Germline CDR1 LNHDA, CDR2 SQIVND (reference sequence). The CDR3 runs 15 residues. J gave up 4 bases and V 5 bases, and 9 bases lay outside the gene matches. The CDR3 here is CASSVGTGLSTEAFF. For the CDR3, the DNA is TGTGCCAGTAGTGTCGGGACAGGCTTGAGCACTGAAGCTTTCTTT. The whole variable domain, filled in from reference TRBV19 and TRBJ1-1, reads DGGITQSPKYLFRKEGQNVTLSCEQNLNHDAMYWYRQDPGQGLRLIYYSQIVNDFQKGDIAEGYSVSREKKESFPLTVTSAQKNPTAFYLCASSVGTGLSTEAFFGQGTRLTVV.

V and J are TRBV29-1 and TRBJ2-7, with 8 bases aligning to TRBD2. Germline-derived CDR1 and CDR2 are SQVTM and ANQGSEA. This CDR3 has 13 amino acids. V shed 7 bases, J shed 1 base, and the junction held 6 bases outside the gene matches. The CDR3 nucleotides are TGCAGCGCCCGGGGGGGAGGATCCTACGAGCAGTACTTC. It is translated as CSARGGGSYEQYF.

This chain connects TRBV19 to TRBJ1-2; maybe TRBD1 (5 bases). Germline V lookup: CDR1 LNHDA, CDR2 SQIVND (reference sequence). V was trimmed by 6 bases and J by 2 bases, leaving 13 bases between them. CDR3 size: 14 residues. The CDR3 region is CASRPGVANYGYTF. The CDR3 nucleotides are TGTGCCAGTAGGCCGGGGGTCGCCAACTATGGCTACACCTTC. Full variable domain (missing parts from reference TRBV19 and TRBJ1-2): DGGITQSPKYLFRKEGQNVTLSCEQNLNHDAMYWYRQDPGQGLRLIYYSQIVNDFQKGDIAEGYSVSREKKESFPLTVTSAQKNPTAFYLCASRPGVANYGYTFGSGTRLTVV.

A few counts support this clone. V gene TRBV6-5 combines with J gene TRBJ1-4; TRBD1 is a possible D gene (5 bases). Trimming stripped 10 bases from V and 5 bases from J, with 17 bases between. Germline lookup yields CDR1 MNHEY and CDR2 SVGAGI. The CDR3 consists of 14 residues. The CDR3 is CATLRRGGNEKLFF. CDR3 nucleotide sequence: TGTGCCACCCTCCGAAGGGGAGGGAATGAAAAACTGTTTTTT.

This chain's CDR3 is CASRVGGTGGYGYTF. The CDR3 nucleotides read TGTGCCAGCAGAGTCGGAGGGACGGGTGGCTATGGCTACACCTTC. The V and J genes are TRBV6-5 and TRBJ1-2, with a possible D match to TRBD1 (5 bases). V was cut by 6 bases and J by 4 bases, with 18 bases left in between. Germline CDR1 MNHEY, CDR2 SVGAGI. This CDR3 region has 15 residues.

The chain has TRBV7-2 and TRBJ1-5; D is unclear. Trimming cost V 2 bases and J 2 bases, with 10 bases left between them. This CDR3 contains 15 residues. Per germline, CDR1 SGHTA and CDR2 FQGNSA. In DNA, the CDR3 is TGTGCCAGCAGCTTATATAAGGGAGGCAATCAGCCCCAGCATTTT. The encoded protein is CASSLYKGGNQPQHF.

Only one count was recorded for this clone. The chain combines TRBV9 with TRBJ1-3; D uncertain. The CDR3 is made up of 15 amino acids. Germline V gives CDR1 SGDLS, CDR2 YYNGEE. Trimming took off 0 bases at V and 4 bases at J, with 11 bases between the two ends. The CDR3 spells CASSVAGGHGNTIYF. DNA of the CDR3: TGTGCCAGCAGCGTAGCTGGAGGCCACGGAAACACCATATATTTT. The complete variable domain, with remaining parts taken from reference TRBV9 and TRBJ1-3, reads DSGVTQTPKHLITATGQRVTLRCSPRSGDLSVYWYQQSLDQGLQFLIQYYNGEERAKGNILERFSAQQFPDLHSELNLSSLELGDSALYFCASSVAGGHGNTIYFGEGSWLTVV.

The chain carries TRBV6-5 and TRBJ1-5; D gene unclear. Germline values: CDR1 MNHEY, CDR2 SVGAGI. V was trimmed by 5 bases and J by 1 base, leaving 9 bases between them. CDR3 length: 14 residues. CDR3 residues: CASSTQRSNQPQHF. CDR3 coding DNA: TGTGCCAGCAGTACCCAGAGGAGCAATCAGCCCCAGCATTTT.

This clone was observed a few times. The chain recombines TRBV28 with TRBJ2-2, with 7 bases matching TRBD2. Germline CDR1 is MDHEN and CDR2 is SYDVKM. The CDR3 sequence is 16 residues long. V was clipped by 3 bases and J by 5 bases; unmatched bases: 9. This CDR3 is CASSFPLADLTGELFF. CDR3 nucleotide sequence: TGTGCCAGCAGTTTCCCTCTAGCGGACCTAACCGGGGAGCTGTTTTTT.

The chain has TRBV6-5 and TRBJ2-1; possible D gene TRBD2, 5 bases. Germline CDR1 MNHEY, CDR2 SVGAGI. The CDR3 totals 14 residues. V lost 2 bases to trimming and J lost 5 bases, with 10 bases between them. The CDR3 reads CASSYRGYDNEQFF. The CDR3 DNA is TGTGCCAGCAGTTACCGGGGTTACGACAATGAGCAGTTCTTC.

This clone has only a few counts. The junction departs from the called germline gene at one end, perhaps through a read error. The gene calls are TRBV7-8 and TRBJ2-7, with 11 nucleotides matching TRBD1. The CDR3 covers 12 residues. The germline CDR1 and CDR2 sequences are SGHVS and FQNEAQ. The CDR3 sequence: CASSQRDRGANF. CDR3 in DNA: TGTGCCAGCAGCCAGCGGGACAGGGGGGCGAACTTC. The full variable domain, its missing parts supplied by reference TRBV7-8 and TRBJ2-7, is GAGVSQSPRYKVAKRGQDVALRCDPISGHVSLFWYQQALGQGPEFLTYFQNEAQLDKSGLPSDRFFAERPEGSVSTLKIQRTQQEDSAVYLCASSQRDRGANFGPGTRLTVT.

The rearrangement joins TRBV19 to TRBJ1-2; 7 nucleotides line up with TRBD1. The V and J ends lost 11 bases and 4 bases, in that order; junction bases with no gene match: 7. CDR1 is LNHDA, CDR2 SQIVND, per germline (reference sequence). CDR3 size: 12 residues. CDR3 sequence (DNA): TGTGCCGGCCGGGACAGCTTCTATGGCTACACCTTC. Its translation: CAGRDSFYGYTF.

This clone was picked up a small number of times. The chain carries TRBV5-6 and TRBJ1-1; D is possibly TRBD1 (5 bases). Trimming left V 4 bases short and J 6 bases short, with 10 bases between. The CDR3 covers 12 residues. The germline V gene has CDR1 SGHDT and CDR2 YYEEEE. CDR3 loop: CASSRQKAEAFF. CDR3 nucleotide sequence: TGTGCCAGCAGCCGACAGAAGGCTGAAGCTTTCTTT.

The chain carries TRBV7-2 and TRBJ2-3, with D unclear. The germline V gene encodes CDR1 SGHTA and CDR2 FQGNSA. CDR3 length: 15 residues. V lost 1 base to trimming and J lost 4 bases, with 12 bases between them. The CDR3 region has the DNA TGTGCCAGCAGCTTAGGAACTTCTCCTCCAGATACGCAGTATTTT. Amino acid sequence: CASSLGTSPPDTQYF. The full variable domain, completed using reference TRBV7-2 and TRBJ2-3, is GAGVSQSPSNKVTEKGKDVELRCDPISGHTALYWYRQSLGQGLEFLIYFQGNSAPDKSGLPSDRFSAERTGGSVSTLTIQRTQQEDSAVYLCASSLGTSPPDTQYFGPGTRLTVL.

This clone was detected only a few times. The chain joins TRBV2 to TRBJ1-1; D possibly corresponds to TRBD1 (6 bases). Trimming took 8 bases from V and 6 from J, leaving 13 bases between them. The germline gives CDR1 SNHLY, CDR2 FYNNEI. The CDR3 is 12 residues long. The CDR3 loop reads CASGGGRSEAFF. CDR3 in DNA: TGTGCCAGCGGGGGCGGCAGGTCTGAAGCTTTCTTT.

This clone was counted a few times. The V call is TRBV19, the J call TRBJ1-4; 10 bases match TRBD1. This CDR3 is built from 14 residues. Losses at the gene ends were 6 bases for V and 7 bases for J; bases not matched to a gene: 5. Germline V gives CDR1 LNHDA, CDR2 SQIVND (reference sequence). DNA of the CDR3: TGTGCCAGTAGGAGACAGGGGGCAAGTGAAAAACTGTTTTTT. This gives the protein CASRRQGASEKLFF.

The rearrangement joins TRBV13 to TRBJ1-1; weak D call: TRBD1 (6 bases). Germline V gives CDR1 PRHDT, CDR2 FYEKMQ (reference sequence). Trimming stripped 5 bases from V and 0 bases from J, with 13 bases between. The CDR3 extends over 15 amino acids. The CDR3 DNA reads TGTGCCAGCAGCAACGCAGGGGAACTGAACACTGAAGCTTTCTTT. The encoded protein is CASSNAGELNTEAFF.

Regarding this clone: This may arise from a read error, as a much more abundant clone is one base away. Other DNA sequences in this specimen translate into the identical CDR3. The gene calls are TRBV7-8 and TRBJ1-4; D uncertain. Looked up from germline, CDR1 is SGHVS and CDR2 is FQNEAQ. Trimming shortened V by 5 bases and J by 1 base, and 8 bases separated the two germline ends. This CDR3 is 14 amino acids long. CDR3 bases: TGTGCCAGCAGCCCCTCTAGAACTAATGAAAAACTGTTTTTT. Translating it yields CASSPSRTNEKLFF.

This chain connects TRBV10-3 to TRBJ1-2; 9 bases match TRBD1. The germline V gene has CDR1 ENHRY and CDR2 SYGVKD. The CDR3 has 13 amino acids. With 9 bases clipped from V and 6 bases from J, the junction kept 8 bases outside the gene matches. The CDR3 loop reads CAIRQGEADGYTF. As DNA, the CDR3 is TGTGCCATTCGACAGGGGGAGGCGGATGGCTACACCTTC.

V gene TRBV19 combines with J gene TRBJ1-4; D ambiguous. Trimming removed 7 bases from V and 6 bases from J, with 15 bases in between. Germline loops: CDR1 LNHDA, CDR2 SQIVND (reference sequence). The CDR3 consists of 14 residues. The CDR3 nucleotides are TGTGCCAGTACCCCACGGGTGAGGGATGAAAAACTGTTTTTT. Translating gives CASTPRVRDEKLFF.

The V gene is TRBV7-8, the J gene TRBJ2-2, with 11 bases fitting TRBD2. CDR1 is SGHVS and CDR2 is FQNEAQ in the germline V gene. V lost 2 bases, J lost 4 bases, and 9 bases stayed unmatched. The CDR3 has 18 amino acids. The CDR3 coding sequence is TGTGCCAGCAGCTTACGACGGATCGGGACTAGCGGCACCGGGGAGCTGTTTTTT. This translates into CASSLRRIGTSGTGELFF.